Below, one T cell receptor beta chain is given with its context. Trimming removed 10 bases from V and 14 bases from J; junction bases left unmatched: 16. The V gene's germline CDR1 is MNHNS and CDR2 SASEGT. The CDR3 is 12 amino acids. These data originate in a study of cytomegalovirus exposure and HLA in healthy donors. Study-level background: There were around 100 million unique TCR beta sequences, drawn from 180 million or so T cells, in an earlier analysis. Assignment to the Caucasian-associated ancestry cluster applied to approximately 80% of the approximately 390 genotyped donors.

Healthy bone marrow donors supplied every sample. The PCR had 60 Vbeta and 13 Jbeta primers. Repertoires were generated with immunoSEQ multiplex PCR, while TCRdb's copy carries only in-frame clones and drops some. The table lists some 56,000 clones, 75% to 85% of them singletons. This chain joins TRBV6-1 and TRBJ1-2, with TRBD1 identical over 7 bases. The clonotype comes from a woman in her thirties or forties in good health and CMV-seronegative. The sequenced sample consisted of PBMCs. The CDR3 DNA reads TGTGCCACCCAGGTACAGGGGCCACCTTGGACCTTC. Protein product: CATQVQGPPWTF.